This T cell receptor (beta chain) was obtained from a study of chemoradiotherapy in HPV16-positive cancers. Background on the study: A couple of HPV16-positive patients' cells yielded candidate HPV-specific clones and common motifs.

Measured with immunoSEQ multiplex PCR; TCRdb has only the in-frame clones, and not every one. The sample lists approximately 38,000 clones; around three quarters were seen once. As concerns this clone: The antigen is undetermined.

Study outcomes and limitations: Candidate HPV-specific clones and E7-related TCR motifs grew in tumor during treatment.

This specimen was blood, taken from a patient who underwent chemoradiotherapy. The receptor's source is a human donor with HPV-associated anogenital cancer.

CDR3 nucleotides: TGTGCCAGCAGCGCTTCCGGGACTACTTCCTACAATGAGCAGTTCTTC. Translation gives CASSASGTTSYNEQFF. The chain links TRBV9 to TRBJ2-1; the match to TRBD2 covers 7 bases. The V and J ends lost 3 bases and 1 base, in that order; junction bases with no gene match: 7. Germline assignment: CDR1 SGDLS and CDR2 YYNGEE. The CDR3 length is 16 residues.